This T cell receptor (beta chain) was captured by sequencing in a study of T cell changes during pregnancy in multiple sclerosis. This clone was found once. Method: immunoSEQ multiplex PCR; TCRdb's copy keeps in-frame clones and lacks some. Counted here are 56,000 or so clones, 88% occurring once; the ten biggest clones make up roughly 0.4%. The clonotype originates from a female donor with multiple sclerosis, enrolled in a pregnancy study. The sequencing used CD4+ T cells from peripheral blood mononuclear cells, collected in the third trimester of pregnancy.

CDR3 in amino acids: CASSEGQGGVETQYF. The CDR3 DNA follows: TGTGCCAGCAGCGAAGGACAGGGGGGCGTCGAGACCCAGTACTTC. This chain connects TRBV4-2 to TRBJ2-5; 10 bases fit TRBD1. The CDR3 is made up of 15 amino acids. With V trimmed by 5 bases and J by 5 bases, 8 bases remained unmatched. CDR1 and CDR2 from the germline V gene are LGHNA and YNFKEQ.